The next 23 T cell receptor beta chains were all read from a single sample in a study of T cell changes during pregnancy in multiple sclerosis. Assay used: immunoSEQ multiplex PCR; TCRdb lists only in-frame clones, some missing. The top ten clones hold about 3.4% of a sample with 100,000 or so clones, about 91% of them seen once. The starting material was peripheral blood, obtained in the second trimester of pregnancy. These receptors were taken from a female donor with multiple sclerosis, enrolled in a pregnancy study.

CDR3 coding DNA: TGTGCCTGGGGTAAGGGACAGGGCGACAATGAGCAGTTCTTC. It specifies CAWGKGQGDNEQFF. The chain recombines TRBV30 with TRBJ2-1, with 9 bases identical to TRBD1. The CDR3 is 14 amino acids. The trim removed 5 bases at V and 5 bases at J, leaving 7 bases unmatched. Germline lookup yields CDR1 GTSNPN and CDR2 SVGIG (reference sequence).

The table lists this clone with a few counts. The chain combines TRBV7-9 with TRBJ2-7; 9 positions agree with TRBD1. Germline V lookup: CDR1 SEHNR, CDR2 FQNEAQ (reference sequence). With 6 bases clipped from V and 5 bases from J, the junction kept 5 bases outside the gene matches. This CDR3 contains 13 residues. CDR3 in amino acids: CASRTGQGHEQYF. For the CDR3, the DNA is TGTGCCAGCAGGACGGGACAGGGTCACGAGCAGTACTTC.

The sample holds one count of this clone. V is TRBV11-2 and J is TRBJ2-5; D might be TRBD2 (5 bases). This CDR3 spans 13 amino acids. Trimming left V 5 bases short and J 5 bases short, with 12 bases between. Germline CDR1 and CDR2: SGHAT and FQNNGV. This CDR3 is CASSQPGVETQYF. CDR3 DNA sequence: TGTGCCAGCAGCCAACCCGGGGTGGAGACCCAGTACTTC.

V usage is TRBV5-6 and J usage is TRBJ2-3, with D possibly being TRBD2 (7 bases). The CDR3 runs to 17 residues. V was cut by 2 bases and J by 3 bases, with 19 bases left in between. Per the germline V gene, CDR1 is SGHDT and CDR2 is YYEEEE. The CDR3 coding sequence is TGTGCCAGCAGCTTTGACCGGGGGGCGCCCACTACAGATACGCAGTATTTT. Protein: CASSFDRGAPTTDTQYF.

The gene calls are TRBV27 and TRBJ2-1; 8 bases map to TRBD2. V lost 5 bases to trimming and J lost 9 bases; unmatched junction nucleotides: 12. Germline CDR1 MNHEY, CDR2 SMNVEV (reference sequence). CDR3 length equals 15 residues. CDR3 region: CASSHPGLGKGEQFF. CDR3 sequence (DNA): TGTGCCAGCAGTCACCCGGGACTAGGAAAGGGTGAGCAGTTCTTC.

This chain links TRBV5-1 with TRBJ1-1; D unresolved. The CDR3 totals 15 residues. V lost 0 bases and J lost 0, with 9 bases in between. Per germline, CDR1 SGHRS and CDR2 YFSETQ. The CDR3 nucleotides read TGCGCCAGCAGCTTGGGGCACCAGGTGAACACTGAAGCTTTCTTT. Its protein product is CASSLGHQVNTEAFF.

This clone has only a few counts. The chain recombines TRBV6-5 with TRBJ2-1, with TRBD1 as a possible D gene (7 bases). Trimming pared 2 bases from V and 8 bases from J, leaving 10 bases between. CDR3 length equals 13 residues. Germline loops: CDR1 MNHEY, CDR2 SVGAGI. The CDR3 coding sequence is TGTGCCAGCAGTTACACAGGGGAGGATGAGCAGTTCTTC. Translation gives CASSYTGEDEQFF.

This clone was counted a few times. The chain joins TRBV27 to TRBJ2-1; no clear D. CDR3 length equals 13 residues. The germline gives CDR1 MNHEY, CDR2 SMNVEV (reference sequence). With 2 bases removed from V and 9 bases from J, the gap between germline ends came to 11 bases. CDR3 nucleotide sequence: TGTGCCAGCAGTTTAATCTCCACTGGTGAGCAGTTCTTC. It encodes CASSLISTGEQFF.

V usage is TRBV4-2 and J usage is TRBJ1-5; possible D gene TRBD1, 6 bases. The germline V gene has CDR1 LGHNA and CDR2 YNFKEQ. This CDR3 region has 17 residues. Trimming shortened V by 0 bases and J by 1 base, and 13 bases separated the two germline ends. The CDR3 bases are TGTGCCAGCAGCCAAGATGCCAGGGGCGGAAGCAATCAGCCCCAGCATTTT. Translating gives CASSQDARGGSNQPQHF.

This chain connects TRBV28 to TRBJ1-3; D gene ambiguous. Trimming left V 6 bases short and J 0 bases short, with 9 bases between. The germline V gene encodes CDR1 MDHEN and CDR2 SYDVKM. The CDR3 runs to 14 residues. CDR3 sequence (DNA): TGTGCCAGCAGGGGAGATTACTCTGGAAACACCATATATTTT. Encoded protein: CASRGDYSGNTIYF. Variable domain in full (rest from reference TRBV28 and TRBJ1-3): DVKVTQSSRYLVKRTGEKVFLECVQDMDHENMFWYRQDPGLGLRLIYFSYDVKMKEKGDIPEGYSVSREKKERFSLILESASTNQTSMYLCASRGDYSGNTIYFGEGSWLTVV.

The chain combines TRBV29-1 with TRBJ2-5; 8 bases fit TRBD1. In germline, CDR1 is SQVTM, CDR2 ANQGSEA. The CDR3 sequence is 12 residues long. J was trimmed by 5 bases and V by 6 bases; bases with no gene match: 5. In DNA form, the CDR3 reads TGCAGCGTGGCAGGGGGCGGGGAGACCCAGTACTTC. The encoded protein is CSVAGGGETQYF.

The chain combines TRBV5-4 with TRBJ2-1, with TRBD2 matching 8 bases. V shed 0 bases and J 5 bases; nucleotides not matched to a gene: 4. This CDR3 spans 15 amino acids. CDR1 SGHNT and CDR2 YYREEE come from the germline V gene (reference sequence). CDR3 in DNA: TGTGCCAGCAGCTTGGATAGCGGGACCCACAATGAGCAGTTCTTC. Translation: CASSLDSGTHNEQFF.

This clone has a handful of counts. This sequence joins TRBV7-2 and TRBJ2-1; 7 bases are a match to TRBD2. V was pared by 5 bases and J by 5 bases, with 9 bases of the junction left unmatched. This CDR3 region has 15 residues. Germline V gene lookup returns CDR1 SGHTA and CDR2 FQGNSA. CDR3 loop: CASSPQAGRNNEQFF. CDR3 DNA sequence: TGTGCCAGCAGCCCCCAAGCGGGGAGGAACAATGAGCAGTTCTTC.

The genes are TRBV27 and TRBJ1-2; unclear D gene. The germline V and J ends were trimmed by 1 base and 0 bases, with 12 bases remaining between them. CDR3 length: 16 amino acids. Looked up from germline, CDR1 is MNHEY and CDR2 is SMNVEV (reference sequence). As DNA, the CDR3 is TGTGCCAGCAGTTTATACCCCAGGCTACCTAACTATGGCTACACCTTC. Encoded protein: CASSLYPRLPNYGYTF.

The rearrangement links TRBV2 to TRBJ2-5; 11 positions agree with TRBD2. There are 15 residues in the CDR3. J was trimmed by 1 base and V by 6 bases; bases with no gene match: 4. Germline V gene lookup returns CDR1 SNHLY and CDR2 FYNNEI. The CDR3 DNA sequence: TGTGCCAGCAGCGACGGGACTAGCGGCCAAGAGACCCAGTACTTC. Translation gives CASSDGTSGQETQYF. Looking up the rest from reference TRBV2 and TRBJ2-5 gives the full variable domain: EPEVTQTPSHQVTQMGQEVILRCVPISNHLYFYWYRQILGQKVEFLVSFYNNEISEKSEIFDDQFSVERPDGSNFTLKIRSTKLEDSAMYFCASSDGTSGQETQYFGPGTRLLVL.

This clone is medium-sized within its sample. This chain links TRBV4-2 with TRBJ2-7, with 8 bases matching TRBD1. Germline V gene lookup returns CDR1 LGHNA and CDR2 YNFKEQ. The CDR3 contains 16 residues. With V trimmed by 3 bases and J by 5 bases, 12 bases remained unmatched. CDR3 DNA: TGTGCCAGCAGCCACCCCGAGGGGCAGGGGGCCAACGAGCAGTACTTC. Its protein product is CASSHPEGQGANEQYF.

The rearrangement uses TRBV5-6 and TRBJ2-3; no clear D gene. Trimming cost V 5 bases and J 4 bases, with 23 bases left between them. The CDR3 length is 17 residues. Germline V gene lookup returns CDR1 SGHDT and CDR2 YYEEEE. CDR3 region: CASSLKELRLKADTQYF. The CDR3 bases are TGTGCCAGCAGTCTGAAAGAACTACGCCTCAAGGCAGATACGCAGTATTTT.

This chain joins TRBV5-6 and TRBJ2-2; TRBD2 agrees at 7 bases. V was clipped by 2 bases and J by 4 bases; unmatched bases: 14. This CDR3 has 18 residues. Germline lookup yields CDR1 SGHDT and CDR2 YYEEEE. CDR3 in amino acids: CASSFLLRRGGVTGELFF. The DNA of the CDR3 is TGTGCCAGCAGCTTTCTCTTGCGAAGGGGAGGGGTCACCGGGGAGCTGTTTTTT.

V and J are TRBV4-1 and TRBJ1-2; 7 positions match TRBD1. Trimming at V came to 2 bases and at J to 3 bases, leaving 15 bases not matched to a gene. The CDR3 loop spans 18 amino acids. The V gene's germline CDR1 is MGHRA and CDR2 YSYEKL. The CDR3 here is CASSQFTGAHRVDYGYTF. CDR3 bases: TGCGCCAGCAGCCAATTTACAGGGGCCCACCGGGTGGACTATGGCTACACCTTC.

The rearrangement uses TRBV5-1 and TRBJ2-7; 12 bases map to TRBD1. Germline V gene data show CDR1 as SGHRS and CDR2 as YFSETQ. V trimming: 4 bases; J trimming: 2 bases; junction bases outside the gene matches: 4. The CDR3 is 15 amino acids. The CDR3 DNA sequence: TGCGCCAGCAGCCTAGGGACAGGGGGCCCCTACGAGCAGTACTTC. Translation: CASSLGTGGPYEQYF.

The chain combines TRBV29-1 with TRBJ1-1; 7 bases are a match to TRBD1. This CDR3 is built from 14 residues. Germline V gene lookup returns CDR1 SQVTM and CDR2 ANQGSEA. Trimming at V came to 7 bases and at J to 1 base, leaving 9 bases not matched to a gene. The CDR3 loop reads CSGTGQIRNTEAFF. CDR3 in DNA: TGCAGCGGCACGGGACAGATACGGAACACTGAAGCTTTCTTT.

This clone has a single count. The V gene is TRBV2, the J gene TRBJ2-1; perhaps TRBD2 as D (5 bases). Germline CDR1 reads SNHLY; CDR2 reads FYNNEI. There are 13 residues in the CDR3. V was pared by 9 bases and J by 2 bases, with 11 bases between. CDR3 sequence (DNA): TGTGCCAGTGTAGCGTACACCTACAATGAGCAGTTCTTC. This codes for CASVAYTYNEQFF.

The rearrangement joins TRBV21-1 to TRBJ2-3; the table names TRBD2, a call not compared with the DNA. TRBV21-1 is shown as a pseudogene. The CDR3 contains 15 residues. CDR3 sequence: CASSLSGSPPDTQYF. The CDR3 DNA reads TGTGCCAGCAGCCTTAGCGGGAGTCCCCCAGATACGCAGTATTTT.